The sequence of this T cell receptor beta chain was determined in a study of OX40 agonist ivuxolimab in advanced cancers. Study-level background: Patients were under 90% male with ages about 23 to 90, mean 60. Findings and limits, study-wide: Within 6 weeks, CD4+ and CD8+ blood T cells expanded clonally at 0.1 to 3.0 mg/kg.

The assay was immunoSEQ multiplex PCR, and TCRdb's table has in-frame clones only and misses some. The table has some 48,000 clones, around 87% seen once. In the case of this clone: What it binds is not known.

With autoimmune disease history or systemic immunosuppression, patients were excluded. V dropped 2 bases and J dropped 4; count of bases not matched to a gene: 8. The CDR3 length is 16 residues. The germline CDR1 and CDR2 sequences are SGDLS and YYNGEE. The sample was CD4+ or CD8+ T cells sorted from blood, taken in a trial of the OX40 agonist ivuxolimab. This sequence originates from an adult with an advanced solid tumor such as melanoma, head and neck, liver or kidney cancer. This chain connects TRBV9 to TRBJ2-1, with TRBD2 matching 8 bases. CDR3 residues: CASSVLPSGLYNEQFF. CDR3 in DNA: TGTGCCAGCAGCGTCCTCCCTAGCGGGTTATACAATGAGCAGTTCTTC.